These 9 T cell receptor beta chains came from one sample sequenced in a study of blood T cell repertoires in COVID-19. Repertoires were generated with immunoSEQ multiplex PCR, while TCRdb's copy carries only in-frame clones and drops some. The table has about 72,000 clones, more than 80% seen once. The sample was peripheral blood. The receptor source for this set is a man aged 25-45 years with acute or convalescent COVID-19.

CDR3 in amino acids: CASSLSGTVGSYEQYF. The CDR3 DNA follows: TGTGCCAGCAGTTTATCGGGGACAGTTGGCTCCTACGAGCAGTACTTC. V usage is TRBV27 and J usage is TRBJ2-7, with 7 bases matching TRBD1. After removal of 0 bases from V and 0 bases from J, the junction contained 5 bases not matched to a gene. The length of the CDR3 is 16 residues. The germline CDR1 and CDR2 sequences are MNHEY and SMNVEV (reference sequence).

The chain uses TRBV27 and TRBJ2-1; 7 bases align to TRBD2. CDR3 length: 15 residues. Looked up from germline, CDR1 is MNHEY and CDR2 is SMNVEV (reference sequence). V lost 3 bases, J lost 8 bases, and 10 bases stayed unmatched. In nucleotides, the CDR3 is TGTGCCAGCAGTTTGGCGGGAGCGGCTATGTATGAGCAGTTCTTC. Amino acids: CASSLAGAAMYEQFF.

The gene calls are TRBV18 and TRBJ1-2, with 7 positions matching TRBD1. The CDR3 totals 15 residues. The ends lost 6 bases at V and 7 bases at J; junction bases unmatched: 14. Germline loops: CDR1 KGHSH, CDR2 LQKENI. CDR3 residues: CASSPDGQAASGYTF. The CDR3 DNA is TGTGCCAGCTCTCCAGATGGACAGGCCGCCAGTGGCTACACCTTC.

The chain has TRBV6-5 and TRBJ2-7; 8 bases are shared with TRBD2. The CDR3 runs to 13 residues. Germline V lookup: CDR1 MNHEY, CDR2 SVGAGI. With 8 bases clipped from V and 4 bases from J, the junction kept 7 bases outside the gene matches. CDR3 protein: CASLSGSGYEQYF. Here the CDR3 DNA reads TGTGCCAGCCTAAGCGGGAGTGGGTACGAGCAGTACTTC.

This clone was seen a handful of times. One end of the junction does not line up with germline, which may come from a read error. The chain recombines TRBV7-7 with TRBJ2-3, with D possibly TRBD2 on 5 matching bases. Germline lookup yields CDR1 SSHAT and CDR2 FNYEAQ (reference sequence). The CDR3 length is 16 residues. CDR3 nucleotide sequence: TGTGCTAGCACTATCTCCGCCAGGAGGAACACAGATACGCAGTATTTT. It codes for CASTISARRNTDTQYF.

CDR3 sequence reads: CASSRGGEGTDTQYF. The DNA of the CDR3 is TGCGCCAGCAGCCGCGGGGGAGAAGGAACAGATACGCAGTATTTT. The rearrangement joins TRBV4-1 to TRBJ2-3; TRBD2 matches at 7 bases. Losses at the gene ends were 4 bases for V and 3 bases for J; bases not matched to a gene: 7. This CDR3 region has 15 residues. Germline-derived CDR1 and CDR2 are MGHRA and YSYEKL.

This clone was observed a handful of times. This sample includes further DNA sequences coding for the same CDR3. CDR3 bases: TGTGCCAGTTCGACTAGCGGGAGGTCTTACGAGCAGTACTTC. Translated, it gives CASSTSGRSYEQYF. This chain connects TRBV7-9 to TRBJ2-7; TRBD2 matches 13 bases. Germline V lookup: CDR1 SEHNR, CDR2 FQNEAQ (reference sequence). V was pared by 9 bases and J by 4 bases, with 6 bases of the junction left unmatched. The CDR3 extends over 14 amino acids.

CDR3 protein: CASSHAGTRAYNSPLHF. CDR3 coding DNA: TGTGCCAGCAGCCATGCCGGGACACGGGCCTATAATTCACCCCTCCACTTT. The genes are TRBV3-1 (or the pseudogene TRBV3-2) and TRBJ1-6; tentatively, D is TRBD1 (6 bases). The germline V and J ends were trimmed by 3 bases and 2 bases, with 14 bases remaining between them. Germline assignment: CDR1 LGHDT and CDR2 YNNKEL (reference sequence). This CDR3 has 17 residues.

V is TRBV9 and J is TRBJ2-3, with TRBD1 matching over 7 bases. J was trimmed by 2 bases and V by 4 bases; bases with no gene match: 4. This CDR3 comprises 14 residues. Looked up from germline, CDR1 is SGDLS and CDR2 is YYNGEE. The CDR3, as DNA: TGTGCCAGCAGCCAAGGGGGCGTCACAGATACGCAGTATTTT. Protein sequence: CASSQGGVTDTQYF.